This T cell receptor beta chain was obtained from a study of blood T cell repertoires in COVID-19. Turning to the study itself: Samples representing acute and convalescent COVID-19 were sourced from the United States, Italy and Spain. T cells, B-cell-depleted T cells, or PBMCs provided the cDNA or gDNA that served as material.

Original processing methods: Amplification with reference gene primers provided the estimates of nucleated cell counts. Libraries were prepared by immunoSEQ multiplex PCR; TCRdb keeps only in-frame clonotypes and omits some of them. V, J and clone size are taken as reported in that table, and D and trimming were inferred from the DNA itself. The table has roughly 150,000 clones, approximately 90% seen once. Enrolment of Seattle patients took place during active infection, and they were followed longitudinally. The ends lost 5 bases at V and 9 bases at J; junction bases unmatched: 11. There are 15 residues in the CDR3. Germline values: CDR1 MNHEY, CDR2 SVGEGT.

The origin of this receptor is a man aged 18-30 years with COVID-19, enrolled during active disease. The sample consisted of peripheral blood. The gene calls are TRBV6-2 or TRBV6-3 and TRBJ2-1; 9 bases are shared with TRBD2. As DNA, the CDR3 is TGTGCCAGCAGTGGGCTAGCGGGATTACACGGTGAGCAGTTCTTC. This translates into CASSGLAGLHGEQFF.